The 25 T cell receptor beta chains presented below share a single source sample, sequenced in a study of identical twins. A single record per CDR3 protein comes from TCRdb applying MiXCR to the 5' RACE reads. The sample has approximately 1.8 million distinct CDR3 sequences; 32% are singletons. The sample taken for sequencing was cord blood. The receptors were sampled from a newborn girl in good health.

The chain couples TRBV6-6 to TRBJ1-5; D uncertain. The V gene lost 2 bases and the J gene lost 2 bases, with 16 bases spanning the gap. The CDR3 contains 17 residues. Germline V lookup: CDR1 MNHNY, CDR2 SVGAGI (reference sequence). For the CDR3, the DNA is TGTGCCAGCAGTTACGGTGAGGTAGGCGTCGGCAATCAGCCCCAGCATTTT. Translated, it gives CASSYGEVGVGNQPQHF.

The genes are TRBV4-1 and TRBJ1-4; TRBD1 matches 9 bases. The V segment lost 3 bases and the J segment 3 bases; nucleotides outside the gene matches: 8. The CDR3 runs to 17 residues. Per the germline V gene, CDR1 is MGHRA and CDR2 is YSYEKL. The CDR3: CASSHYRGRVANEKLFF. DNA of the CDR3: TGCGCCAGCAGCCACTACAGGGGGCGGGTGGCTAATGAAAAACTGTTTTTT.

The rearrangement links TRBV4-1 to TRBJ1-2; TRBD1 matches 10 bases. J lost 9 bases, V lost 1 base, and 8 bases had no gene match. CDR3 length: 15 residues. Germline V gene sequence: CDR1 MGHRA, CDR2 YSYEKL. The CDR3 spells CASSQVGTGVESYTF. In DNA, the CDR3 is TGCGCCAGCAGCCAAGTAGGGACAGGGGTTGAAAGCTACACCTTC.

On this clonotype: Mismatch with germline at one junction end may stem from a read error. The V call is TRBV10-3, the J call TRBJ2-1; 11 bases are shared with TRBD2. Germline CDR1 reads ENHRY; CDR2 reads SYGVKD. This CDR3 is built from 16 residues. In DNA form, the CDR3 reads TGTGCCATCAGTGAGACTAGCGGGAGCTCCGACAATGAGCAGTTCTTC. It translates to CAISETSGSSDNEQFF.

This clonotype was counted only a few times. The J gene is TRBJ1-2, the V gene TRBV29-1, with a weak D call TRBD1 (5 bases). In germline, CDR1 is SQVTM, CDR2 ANQGSEA. V lost 6 bases and J lost 2, with 10 bases in between. This CDR3 contains 12 residues. CDR3 bases: TGCAGCGTCCTGGGGGGGAACTATGGCTACACCTTC. Protein sequence: CSVLGGNYGYTF.

The chain uses TRBV19 and TRBJ2-5; D is perhaps TRBD2 (6 bases). The J call is in doubt because the DNA end fits TRBJ2-7 better. CDR3 length: 16 residues. Germline loops: CDR1 LNHDA, CDR2 SQIVND (reference sequence). The CDR3 DNA is TGTGCCAGTAGTACTGGGGGGACCAAGATATCCTACGAGCAGTACTTC. Residues: CASSTGGTKISYEQYF.

This rearrangement joins TRBV20-1 to TRBJ1-2; 7 nucleotides agree with TRBD1. From germline, CDR1 is DFQATT and CDR2 SNEGSKA (reference sequence). The CDR3 is 16 residues long. V gave up 3 bases and J gave up 4 bases; unmatched junction bases: 14. The CDR3 DNA reads as TGCAGTGCTAGCTTGAGGGGGCTCTTAGCTAGCTATGGCTACACCTTC. Encoded protein: CSASLRGLLASYGYTF.

A few counts support this clonotype. This sequence joins TRBV10-3 and TRBJ1-4, with no clear D. Germline V lookup: CDR1 ENHRY, CDR2 SYGVKD. The ends were cut back, 0 bases at V and 6 bases at J, with 5 bases in the middle. This CDR3 contains 13 residues. The CDR3 here is CAISESQDEKLFF. Written as DNA, the CDR3 is TGTGCCATCAGTGAGTCTCAGGATGAAAAACTGTTTTTT.

In its sample, this clonotype was seen a few times. This chain links TRBV6-2 or TRBV6-3 with TRBJ2-3, with 8 bases identical to TRBD2. This CDR3 is 16 amino acids long. Germline V CDR1 and CDR2: MNHEY, SVGEGT. V lost 2 bases, J lost 2 bases, and 6 bases stayed unmatched. The CDR3 DNA reads as TGTGCCAGCAGTTACGTCCGAGCGGGGGCCACAGATACGCAGTATTTT. Protein: CASSYVRAGATDTQYF.

The J gene is TRBJ1-2, the V gene TRBV5-1; D call uncertain. Between the trimmed V and J ends, which lost 0 bases and 3 bases, there was a span of 9 bases. Germline CDR1 and CDR2: SGHRS and YFSETQ. This CDR3 is built from 14 residues. The CDR3 region has the DNA TGCGCCAGCAGCTTGGAAAATGTTTACTATGGCTACACCTTC. Protein product: CASSLENVYYGYTF.

There are many counts of this clonotype. The chain couples TRBV29-1 to TRBJ2-7; D is possibly TRBD2 (6 bases). Germline V CDR1 and CDR2: SQVTM, ANQGSEA. The CDR3 covers 13 residues. The V and J ends lost 7 bases and 0 bases respectively, with 13 bases between them. The CDR3 region has the DNA TGCAGCGCCTCGACCGGGAGCTCCTACGAGCAGTACTTC. It specifies CSASTGSSYEQYF.

In this sample, this clonotype turned up a few times. The J gene is TRBJ2-7, the V gene TRBV6-5; 10 bases match TRBD1. The CDR3 loop spans 13 amino acids. The germline gives CDR1 MNHEY, CDR2 SVGAGI. V shed 9 bases and J 3 bases; nucleotides not matched to a gene: 5. CDR3 in amino acids: CASADRGIYEQYF. The CDR3 DNA is TGTGCCAGTGCGGACAGGGGGATCTACGAGCAGTACTTC.

V is TRBV3-1 and J is TRBJ2-1, with TRBD2 identical over 7 bases. Germline V gene lookup returns CDR1 LGHDT and CDR2 YNNKEL (reference sequence). With V trimmed by 4 bases and J by 4 bases, 7 bases remained unmatched. CDR3 length: 15 residues. The CDR3: CASSRGPGGYNEQFF. Written as DNA, the CDR3 is TGTGCCAGCAGCCGCGGACCGGGGGGTTACAATGAGCAGTTCTTC.

In this sample, this clonotype turned up a few times. The chain employs TRBV28 and TRBJ2-7; TRBD1 aligns across 7 bases. The CDR3 spans 17 residues. Trimming at V came to 3 bases and at J to 0 bases, leaving 11 bases not matched to a gene. The V gene's germline CDR1 is MDHEN and CDR2 SYDVKM. The CDR3 is CASSFSPATGSSYEQYF. In DNA form, the CDR3 reads TGTGCCAGCAGTTTTTCTCCCGCGACAGGGAGCTCCTACGAGCAGTACTTC.

V gene TRBV13 combines with J gene TRBJ1-5; weak D call: TRBD1 (6 bases). Germline assignment: CDR1 PRHDT and CDR2 FYEKMQ (reference sequence). This CDR3 comprises 16 residues. V was trimmed by 3 bases and J by 7 bases, leaving 19 bases between them. The CDR3, as DNA: TGTGCCAGCAGCTTTGGTCGTCTCCTAAGGGGGCAGCCCCAGCATTTT. Amino acid sequence: CASSFGRLLRGQPQHF.

Details on this clonotype: A read error may produce the germline difference seen at one junction end. This chain uses TRBV27 with TRBJ2-5; TRBD1 is a possible D gene (6 bases). The germline CDR1 and CDR2 sequences are MNHEY and SMNVEV (reference sequence). This CDR3 has 15 residues. The DNA for the CDR3 is TGTGCCTGCAGTCAAACGACAGGCCGCGGAGGGACCCAGTACTTC. Translating it yields CACSQTTGRGGTQYF.

The genes are TRBV4-1 and TRBJ2-7; 9 nucleotides line up with TRBD2. The germline CDR1 and CDR2 sequences are MGHRA and YSYEKL. V was pared by 5 bases and J by 0 bases, with 8 bases of the junction left unmatched. The CDR3 totals 16 residues. This CDR3 reads CASSAQSAGGSYEQYF. In DNA, the CDR3 is TGCGCCAGCAGCGCCCAGTCAGCGGGAGGCTCCTACGAGCAGTACTTC.

This clonotype showed up just a few times. The gene calls are TRBV6-1 and TRBJ1-4; D remains ambiguous. V lost 7 bases to trimming and J lost 5 bases, with 11 bases between them. Germline CDR1 is MNHNS and CDR2 is SASEGT. The CDR3 loop spans 13 amino acids. CDR3 coding DNA: TGTGCCAGCACGCGGAATCGGAATGAAAAACTGTTTTTT. This encodes CASTRNRNEKLFF.

The chain joins TRBV2 to TRBJ1-6, with D tentatively TRBD1 (6 bases). This CDR3 comprises 13 residues. The germline V gene encodes CDR1 SNHLY and CDR2 FYNNEI. Trimming removed 9 bases from V and 7 bases from J, with 13 bases in between. The CDR3 region has the DNA TGTGCCAGGAAAGGACAGAGCAATTCACCCCTCCACTTT. This codes for CARKGQSNSPLHF.

This chain uses TRBV6-5 with TRBJ1-2; the D gene is possibly TRBD1 (6 bases). Germline V gives CDR1 MNHEY, CDR2 SVGAGI. Trimming pared 1 base from V and 7 bases from J, leaving 16 bases between. The CDR3 consists of 15 residues. The CDR3 bases are TGTGCCAGCAGTTACTGGACAGCCAGGGGTTGTGGCTACACCTTC. It translates to CASSYWTARGCGYTF.

This clonotype has a handful of counts. The chain carries TRBV10-3 and TRBJ2-3, with D possibly being TRBD2 (5 bases). The CDR3 loop spans 17 amino acids. CDR1 is ENHRY, CDR2 SYGVKD, per germline. The V end was cut by 2 bases, the J end by 0 bases, with 15 bases between. In nucleotides, the CDR3 is TGTGCCATCAGTGAGCGGGATGTCTCAATTAGCACAGATACGCAGTATTTT. As protein: CAISERDVSISTDTQYF.

This clonotype came up a few times. The rearrangement uses TRBV6-2 or TRBV6-3 and TRBJ2-5, with 7 bases that match TRBD2. The CDR3 is 14 amino acids. V was pared by 0 bases and J by 5 bases, with 3 bases of the junction left unmatched. Germline lookup yields CDR1 MNHEY and CDR2 SVGEGT. As DNA, the CDR3 is TGTGCCAGCAGTTACTCGCAGGGAGGGGAGACCCAGTACTTC. Residues: CASSYSQGGETQYF.

The V and J genes are TRBV30 and TRBJ2-1; D tentatively reads TRBD1 or TRBD2 (5 bases each). CDR1 and CDR2 (germline): GTSNPN, SVGIG (reference sequence). CDR3 size: 8 residues. Between the trimmed V and J ends, which lost 8 bases and 15 bases, there was a span of 11 bases. In DNA, the CDR3 is TGTGCCACGGGACCCTTGTTCTTC. Protein sequence: CATGPLFF.

This clonotype showed up just a few times. The chain is built from TRBV20-1 and TRBJ2-7, with TRBD2 identical over 8 bases. The CDR3 contains 13 residues. V was pared by 6 bases and J by 0 bases, with 4 bases of the junction left unmatched. In germline, CDR1 is DFQATT, CDR2 SNEGSKA (reference sequence). CDR3 sequence: CSARGDFSYEQYF. CDR3 DNA sequence: TGCAGTGCGCGGGGGGACTTCTCCTACGAGCAGTACTTC.

This clonotype was detected a few times. The V call is TRBV7-2, the J call TRBJ2-5; D remains ambiguous. CDR3 length: 11 amino acids. Germline CDR1 reads SGHTA; CDR2 reads FQGNSA. Trimming shortened V by 5 bases and J by 13 bases, and 14 bases separated the two germline ends. The CDR3 DNA follows: TGTGCCAGCAGCCCCGGGTCCCTCTGGTACTTC. This sequence encodes CASSPGSLWYF.